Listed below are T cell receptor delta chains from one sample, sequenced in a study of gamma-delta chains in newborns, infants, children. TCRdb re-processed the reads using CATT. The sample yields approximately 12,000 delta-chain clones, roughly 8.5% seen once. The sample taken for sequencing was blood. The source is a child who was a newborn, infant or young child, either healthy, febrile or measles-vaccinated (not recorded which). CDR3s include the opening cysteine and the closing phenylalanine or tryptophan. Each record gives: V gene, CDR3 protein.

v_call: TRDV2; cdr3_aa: CACDTGGYASWDTRQMFF
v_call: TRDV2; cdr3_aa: CACDPVGEVHRNVLIF
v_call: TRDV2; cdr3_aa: CACDILGDTYTDKLIF
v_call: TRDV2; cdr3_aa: CACDTLQDWGHLNTDKLIF
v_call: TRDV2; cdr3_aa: CACDTAGPSSWDTRQMFF
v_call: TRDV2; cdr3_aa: CACDGVSGSAPLPSSDKLIF
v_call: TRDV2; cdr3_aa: CACDSLTGIPKYTDKLIF
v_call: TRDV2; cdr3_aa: CACDTVGDRTQSSWDTRQMFF
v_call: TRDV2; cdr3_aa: CACEAVGIGTDKLIF
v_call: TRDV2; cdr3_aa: CACDTLLGTDKLIF
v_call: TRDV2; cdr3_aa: CACDSLGDPSYTDKLIF
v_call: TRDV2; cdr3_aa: CACDTAGPSSWDTRQMFF
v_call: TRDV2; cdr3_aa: CACDTLVLGDNLTDKLIF
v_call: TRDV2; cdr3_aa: CACDTLGYTDKLIF
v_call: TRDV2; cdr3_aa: CACDPLLTGGYIADKLIF
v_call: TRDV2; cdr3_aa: CACDGSTGGYASWDTRQMFF
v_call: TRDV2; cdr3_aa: CACDSLGGPLYTDKLIF
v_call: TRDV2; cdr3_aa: CACDTLEGHTDKLIF
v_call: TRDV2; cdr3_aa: CACDSLGGYTDKLIF
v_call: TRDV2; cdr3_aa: CACDTVLGDTYTDKLIF
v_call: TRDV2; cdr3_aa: CACDLLGDPLYTDKLIF
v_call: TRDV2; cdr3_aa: CACDGLDWGIGEYTDKLIF
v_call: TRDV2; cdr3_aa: CACDPVQIREPLTTQLFF
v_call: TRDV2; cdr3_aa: CACDPVGAHTDKLIF
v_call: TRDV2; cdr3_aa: CACDKVGIMGSSWDTRQMFF
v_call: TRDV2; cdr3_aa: CACDTSFGGYVGSQLFF
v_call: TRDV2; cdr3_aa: CACDPAGATAQLFF
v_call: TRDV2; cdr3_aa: CACDTGGFSSWDTRQMFF
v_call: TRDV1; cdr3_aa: CALGRPSHLSWGIPDKLIF
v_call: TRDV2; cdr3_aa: CACDTITRATDKLIF
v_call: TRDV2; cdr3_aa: CACDTLLLGGYGDDKLIF
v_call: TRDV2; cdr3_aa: CACDTVSGGYVDKLIF